The present TCR beta chain was sequenced within a study of ipilimumab plus nivolumab after autologous stem cell transplantation. About the research overall: Median doses per patient: four to six ipilimumab, seven to nine nivolumab.

Sequencing was performed with immunoSEQ multiplex PCR; in TCRdb, only in-frame clones are kept and a portion is missing. The sample lists over 75,000 clones, 83% occurring once. In germline, CDR1 is SGHNT, CDR2 YYREEE (reference sequence). The V end was cut by 4 bases, the J end by 4 bases, with 17 bases between. The CDR3 totals 15 residues. Patients got ipilimumab 1 mg/kg beginning 14 to 28 days post-transplant. The J gene is TRBJ1-2, the V gene TRBV5-4; a weak D match, TRBD1 (6 bases). This TCR was recovered from a male donor with diffuse large B-cell lymphoma. Specimen: PBMCs, collected in a trial of ipilimumab plus nivolumab as post-transplant consolidation. CDR3 in DNA: TGTGCCAGCAGCCCCGGAGGGGGTAACCCCTATGGCTACACCTTC. Its protein is CASSPGGGNPYGYTF.